The TCR beta chain under discussion was sequenced for a study of T-cell memory formation after mild COVID-19 (dated by TCRdb to about 2021). Background for the entire study: TCR sequence clusters from the two donors were found to be largely donor specific. In two donors, T-cell clones that expanded and contracted after mild COVID-19 were followed by sequencing TCRalpha and TCRbeta repertoires longitudinally. Two young, previously healthy adult volunteers made up the cohort, one male and one female. General conclusions and limits of the study: The detection of some responding clones in pre-infection memory suggests that pre-existing cross-reactive memory T cells joined the SARS-CoV-2 response. Balanced CD4/CD8 phenotypes were observed for clones contracting from day 15 to 85, whereas a bias towards CD4+ was observed for a second wave of clones expanding from day 15 to 37. Contracting CD4+ clones were located mainly in the CM and EM memory subsets, whereas CD8+ clones were found to be enriched in EMRA. The study covered only a couple of mild cases, and larger cohorts including severe cases with pre-infection samples were considered necessary. SARS-CoV-2 specificity was not confirmed for the second-wave clones peaking on day 37.

V was cut back by 6 bases and J by 4 bases, leaving a gap of 19 bases between them. There are 15 amino acids in the CDR3, from cysteine to phenylalanine inclusive. Only the CDR3 region is kept as DNA, spanning 45 bases read in frame from base 1. The data were produced on an Illumina NovaSeq 6000. Using 5'RACE with constant-segment primers, TCRalpha and TCRbeta cDNA libraries were constructed, with sample barcodes and unique molecular identifiers added in the process. Trizol reagent was used to extract RNA from every sample. Libraries were amplified in two PCR steps, with a second sample barcode and Illumina TruSeq adapters added in the second step. Libraries were sequenced on an Illumina NovaSeq with 2 x 150 bp paired-end reads. The paper's processing steps were these. The reads were demultiplexed and collapsed into UMI-guided consensus sequences using migec v1.2.7. Using mixcr v2.1.11, UMI consensuses were aligned to TRA and TRB V and J templates and then assembled into clonotypes. Expanded or contracted clonotypes were those called significant by both edgeR and NoisET, with noise models trained on biological replicates. For edgeR calls, the thresholds were a false discovery rate-adjusted p below 0.01 and a log2 fold-change of 1. As an exploratory analysis of dynamics, max-normalized trajectories of the 1000 most abundant clonotypes were examined by PCA with hierarchical clustering. Separately sequenced CD4+ and CD8+ repertoires were used to assign the CD4 or CD8 phenotype of responding clones. TCRdb reran the public reads through fastp at Q25 and MiXCR, keeping productive beta chains. A single entry per CDR3 protein holds the most common genes and DNA from its merged rows. Here the V and J calls rest on TCRdb's processing, not on the authors' analysis. This sample lists roughly 300,000 distinct CDR3 sequences; roughly 13% were detected once. The ten largest make up 22% of the sample.

Ficoll-Paque density gradient centrifugation was the method used to isolate PBMCs. This clonotype was seen a handful of times. It has no known antigen specificity. No much larger clone exists at a distance of one base, and base qualities are not known. The receptor comes from a young man who had mild COVID-19 (a few samples of this study predate the infection). The sample titles of this study are shuffled in the database, so cell type and time point are left out; the donor was told from shared clones. Specimen: PBMCs or a T cell subset sorted from them (not recorded which). The chain is assembled from TRBV12-3 or TRBV12-4 and TRBJ2-7; the D gene is perhaps TRBD1, from 6 matching bases. The CDR3 is CASSMATGTSYEQYF. The bases read TGTGCCAGCAGCATGGCAACCGGGACATCTTACGAGCAGTACTTC.